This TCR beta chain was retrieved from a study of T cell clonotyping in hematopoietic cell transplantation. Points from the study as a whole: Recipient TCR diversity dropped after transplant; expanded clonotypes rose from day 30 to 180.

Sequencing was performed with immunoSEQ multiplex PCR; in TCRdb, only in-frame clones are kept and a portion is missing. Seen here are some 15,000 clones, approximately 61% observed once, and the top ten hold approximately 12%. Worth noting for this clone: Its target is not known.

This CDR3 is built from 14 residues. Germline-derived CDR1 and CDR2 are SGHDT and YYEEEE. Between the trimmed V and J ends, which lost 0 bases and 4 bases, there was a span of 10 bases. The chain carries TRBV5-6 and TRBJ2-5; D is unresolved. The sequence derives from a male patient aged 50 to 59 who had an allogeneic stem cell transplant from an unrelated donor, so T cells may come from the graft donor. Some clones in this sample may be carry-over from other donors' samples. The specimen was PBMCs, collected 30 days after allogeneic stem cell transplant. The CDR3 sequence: CASSLGQLAETQYF. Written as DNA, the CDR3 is TGTGCCAGCAGCTTGGGGCAGCTTGCAGAGACCCAGTACTTC.